Below, 10 T cell receptor beta chains from the same sample are listed, as sequenced in a study of beta chain features in type 1 diabetes. Whole-study results and caveats: All four CD4+ subsets of Type 1 diabetes patients contained TCRB CDR3s that were moderately but significantly shorter.

Expressed TCRB transcripts were sequenced after all isolated RNA was converted to cDNA. Profiling relied on immunoSEQ multiplex PCR, and the TCRdb table lists in-frame clones only, not all of them. The sample yields around 360,000 clones, roughly 12% seen once. Antigens of these TCRs are unknown. The sequenced sample was naive CD4+ T cells from blood. The receptors come from a woman aged 18-29 years with type 1 diabetes.

In this sample, this clone turned up a few times. This chain links TRBV11-2 with TRBJ2-5; 11 nucleotides align to TRBD2. This CDR3 is built from 14 residues. V shed 5 bases, J shed 3 bases, and the junction held 2 bases outside the gene matches. The germline CDR1 and CDR2 sequences are SGHAT and FQNNGV. The CDR3 DNA follows: TGTGCCAGCAGCCCGACTAGCGGGGAAGAGACCCAGTACTTC. Translated: CASSPTSGEETQYF.

There are a few counts of this clone. The chain combines TRBV9 with TRBJ2-7, with a possible D match to TRBD2 (7 bases). Germline V lookup: CDR1 SGDLS, CDR2 YYNGEE. The V end was cut by 4 bases, the J end by 0 bases, with 17 bases between. The CDR3 spans 16 residues. The CDR3 DNA sequence: TGTGCCAGCAGCCCTCTTGCGGGGGCGCCCTCCTACGAGCAGTACTTC. Translated: CASSPLAGAPSYEQYF.

The chain recombines TRBV7-6 with TRBJ1-2; 12 bases match TRBD1. The V segment lost 1 base and the J segment 6 bases; nucleotides outside the gene matches: 6. CDR1 and CDR2 (germline): SGHVS, FNYEAQ. The CDR3 extends over 16 amino acids. CDR3 nucleotide sequence: TGTGCCAGCAGCTTAGGGTTGGGGACAGGGGGCAATGGCTACACCTTC. Protein: CASSLGLGTGGNGYTF.

This chain links TRBV6-5 with TRBJ1-1; D possibly corresponds to TRBD1 (5 bases). CDR3 length: 13 residues. V shed 10 bases and J shed 6 bases, with 18 bases lying between them. The germline gives CDR1 MNHEY, CDR2 SVGAGI. The CDR3 loop is CAIIPTGSSEAFF. The CDR3 region has the DNA TGTGCCATCATCCCCACAGGTAGCTCTGAAGCTTTCTTT.

This clone was seen once. This chain uses TRBV5-4 with TRBJ1-5; no clear D. With 0 bases removed from V and 4 bases from J, the gap between germline ends came to 5 bases. Germline V CDR1 and CDR2: SGHNT, YYREEE (reference sequence). This CDR3 comprises 13 residues. CDR3 protein: CASSLGNNQPQHF. CDR3 bases: TGTGCCAGCAGCTTGGGTAATAATCAGCCCCAGCATTTT. Based on the CDR3 plus reference TRBV5-4 and TRBJ1-5, the full variable domain is ETGVTQSPTHLIKTRGQQVTLRCSSQSGHNTVSWYQQALGQGPQFIFQYYREEENGRGNFPPRFSGLQFPNYSSELNVNALELDDSALYLCASSLGNNQPQHFGDGTRLSIL.

The V gene is TRBV5-6, the J gene TRBJ2-5; 7 nucleotides line up with TRBD2. This CDR3 has 15 residues. J gave up 5 bases and V 4 bases, and 11 bases lay outside the gene matches. Germline loops: CDR1 SGHDT, CDR2 YYEEEE. CDR3 DNA: TGTGCCAGCAGCCCGAACCCCGGGGGGTTGGAGACCCAGTACTTC. Its translation: CASSPNPGGLETQYF.

This chain links TRBV18 with TRBJ1-2; D is perhaps TRBD1 (5 bases). Germline CDR1 and CDR2: KGHSH and LQKENI. V lost 2 bases and J 8 bases, leaving 18 bases between the germline ends. The CDR3 runs to 15 residues. The CDR3 DNA is TGTGCCAGCTCACCATACGAACAGGCCCGTGAGGGCTACACCTTC. Protein sequence: CASSPYEQAREGYTF.

The chain carries TRBV5-1 and TRBJ2-7, with 8 bases fitting TRBD1. CDR1 SGHRS and CDR2 YFSETQ come from the germline V gene. Unmatched junction bases numbered 8, after V lost 4 bases and J lost 5 bases. This CDR3 has 14 residues. This chain's CDR3 is CASSHGQGLDEQYF. In nucleotides, the CDR3 is TGCGCCAGCAGCCACGGACAGGGTCTGGACGAGCAGTACTTC.

Only a few counts were recorded for this clone. The chain combines TRBV2 with TRBJ2-3, with D possibly matching TRBD2 (6 bases). This CDR3 spans 14 amino acids. Germline loops: CDR1 SNHLY, CDR2 FYNNEI. Trimming pared 5 bases from V and 0 bases from J, leaving 9 bases between. CDR3 in DNA: TGTGCCAGCAGTCGGGACTTAAGCACAGATACGCAGTATTTT. It is translated as CASSRDLSTDTQYF.

This clone has more than one count but fewer than ten. This rearrangement joins TRBV7-2 to TRBJ2-3; no firm D call. Germline lookup yields CDR1 SGHTA and CDR2 FQGNSA. Trimming left V 0 bases short and J 1 base short, with 5 bases between. The CDR3 extends over 14 amino acids. The CDR3 coding sequence is TGTGCCAGCAGCTTAGCCTCGGGCACAGATACGCAGTATTTT. This translates into CASSLASGTDTQYF.